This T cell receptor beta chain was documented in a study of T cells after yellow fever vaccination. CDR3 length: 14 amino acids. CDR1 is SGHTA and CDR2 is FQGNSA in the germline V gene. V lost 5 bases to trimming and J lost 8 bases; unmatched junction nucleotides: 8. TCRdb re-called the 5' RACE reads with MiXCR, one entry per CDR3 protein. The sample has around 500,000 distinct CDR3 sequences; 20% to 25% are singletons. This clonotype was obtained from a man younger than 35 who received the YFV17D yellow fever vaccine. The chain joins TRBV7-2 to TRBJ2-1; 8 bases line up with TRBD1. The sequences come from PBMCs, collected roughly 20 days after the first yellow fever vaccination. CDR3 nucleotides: TGTGCCAGCAGCCCGACAGGGGTGGCCCATGAGCAGTTCTTC. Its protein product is CASSPTGVAHEQFF.